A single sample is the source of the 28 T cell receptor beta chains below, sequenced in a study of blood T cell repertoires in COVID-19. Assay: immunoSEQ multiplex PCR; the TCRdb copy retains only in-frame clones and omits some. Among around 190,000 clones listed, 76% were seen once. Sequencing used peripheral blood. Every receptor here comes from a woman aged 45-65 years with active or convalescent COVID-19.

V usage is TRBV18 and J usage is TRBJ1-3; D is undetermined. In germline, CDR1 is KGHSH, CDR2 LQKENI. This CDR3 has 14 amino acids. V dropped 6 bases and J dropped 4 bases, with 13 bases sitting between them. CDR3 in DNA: TGTGCCAGCTCCACCAGCGGTCGCGGAAACACCATATATTTT. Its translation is CASSTSGRGNTIYF. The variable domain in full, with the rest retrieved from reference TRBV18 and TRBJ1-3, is NAGVMQNPRHLVRRRGQEARLRCSPMKGHSHVYWYRQLPEEGLKFMVYLQKENIIDESGMPKERFSAEFPKEGPSILRIQQVVRGDSAAYFCASSTSGRGNTIYFGEGSWLTVV.

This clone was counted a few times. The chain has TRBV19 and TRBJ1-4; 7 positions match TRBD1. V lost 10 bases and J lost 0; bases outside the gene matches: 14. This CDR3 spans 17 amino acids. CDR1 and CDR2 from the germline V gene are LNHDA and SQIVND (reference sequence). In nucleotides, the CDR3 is TGTGCCACCCGGGACAGCCTCATTCCTGCAACTAATGAAAAACTGTTTTTT. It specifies CATRDSLIPATNEKLFF.

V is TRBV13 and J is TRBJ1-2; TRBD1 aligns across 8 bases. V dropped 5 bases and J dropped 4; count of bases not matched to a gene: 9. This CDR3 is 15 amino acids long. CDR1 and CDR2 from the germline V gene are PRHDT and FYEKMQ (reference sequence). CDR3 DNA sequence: TGTGCCAGCAGCCTAGACAGGGGCAATACCTATGGCTACACCTTC. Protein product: CASSLDRGNTYGYTF.

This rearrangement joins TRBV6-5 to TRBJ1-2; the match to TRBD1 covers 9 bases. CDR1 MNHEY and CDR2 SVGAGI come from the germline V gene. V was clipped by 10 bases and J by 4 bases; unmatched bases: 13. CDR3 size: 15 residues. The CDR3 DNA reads TGTGCCACTCGGGACAGGGTGTGGGGGACCTATGGCTACACCTTC. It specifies CATRDRVWGTYGYTF.

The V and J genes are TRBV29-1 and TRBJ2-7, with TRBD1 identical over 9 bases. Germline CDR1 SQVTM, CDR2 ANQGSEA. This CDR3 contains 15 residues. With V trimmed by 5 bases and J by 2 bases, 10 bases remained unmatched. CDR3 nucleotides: TGCAGCGTTCAAGTCACACAGGGGGCCACCTACGAGCAGTACTTC. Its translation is CSVQVTQGATYEQYF.

Here the CDR3 reads CASSDEAHGTGKTEAFF. The DNA for the CDR3 is TGTGCCAGCAGTGACGAAGCACACGGGACAGGGAAAACTGAAGCTTTCTTT. The chain is built from TRBV6-2 or TRBV6-3 and TRBJ1-1; 9 positions match TRBD1. Germline values: CDR1 MNHEY, CDR2 SVGEGT. The CDR3 runs 17 residues. Trimming took 5 bases from V and 5 from J; bases not matched to a gene: 15.

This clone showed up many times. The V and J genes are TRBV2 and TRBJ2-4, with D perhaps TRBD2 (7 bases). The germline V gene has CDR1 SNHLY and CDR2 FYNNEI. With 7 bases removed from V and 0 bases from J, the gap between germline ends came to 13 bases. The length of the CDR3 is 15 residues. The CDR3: CASKLGGGAKNIQYF. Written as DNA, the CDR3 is TGTGCCAGCAAACTAGGGGGGGGAGCCAAAAACATTCAGTACTTC.

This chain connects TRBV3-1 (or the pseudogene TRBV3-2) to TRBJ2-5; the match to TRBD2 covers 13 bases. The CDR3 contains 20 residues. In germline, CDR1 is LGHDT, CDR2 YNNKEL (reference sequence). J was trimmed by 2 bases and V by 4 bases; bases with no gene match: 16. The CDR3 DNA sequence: TGTGCCAGCAGCCCCAATTTGGGACTAGCGGGAAGAATGCGGCAAGAGACCCAGTACTTC. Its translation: CASSPNLGLAGRMRQETQYF.

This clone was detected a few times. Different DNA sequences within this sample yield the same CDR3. This CDR3 reads CASSLRTGNTEAFF. The DNA for the CDR3 is TGTGCCAGCAGCCTCAGGACAGGAAACACTGAAGCTTTCTTT. J is TRBJ1-1 and V is TRBV7-9; the match to TRBD1 covers 7 bases. CDR1 SEHNR and CDR2 FQNEAQ come from the germline V gene (reference sequence). The CDR3 totals 14 residues. V lost 5 bases, J lost 2 bases, and 5 bases stayed unmatched.

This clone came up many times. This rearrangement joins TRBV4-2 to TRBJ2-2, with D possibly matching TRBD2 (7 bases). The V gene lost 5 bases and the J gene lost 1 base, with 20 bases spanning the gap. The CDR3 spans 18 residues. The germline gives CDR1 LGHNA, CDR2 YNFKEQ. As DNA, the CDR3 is TGTGCCAGCAGCACAATCGGACGGGGGGCCGGGAACACCGGGGAGCTGTTTTTT. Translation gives CASSTIGRGAGNTGELFF.

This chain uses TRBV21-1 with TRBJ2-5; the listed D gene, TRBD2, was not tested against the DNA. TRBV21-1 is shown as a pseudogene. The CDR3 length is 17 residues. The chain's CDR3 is CASSTVAGAPGKETQYF. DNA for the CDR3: TGTGCCAGCAGCACGGTAGCGGGGGCCCCCGGAAAAGAGACCCAGTACTTC.

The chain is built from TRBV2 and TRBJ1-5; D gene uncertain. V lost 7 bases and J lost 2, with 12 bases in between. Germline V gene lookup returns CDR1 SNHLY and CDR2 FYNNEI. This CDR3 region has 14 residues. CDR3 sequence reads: CASKGGVGNQPQHF. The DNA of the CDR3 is TGTGCCAGCAAAGGAGGAGTTGGCAATCAGCCCCAGCATTTT.

The CDR3 sequence is CASRSGGNEQYF. In nucleotides, the CDR3 is TGTGCCAGCCGCTCGGGAGGGAACGAGCAGTACTTC. The chain recombines TRBV6-6 with TRBJ2-7; 8 nucleotides line up with TRBD2. The J segment lost 5 bases and the V segment lost 8 bases, leaving 5 bases of the junction unmatched. The V gene's germline CDR1 is MNHNY and CDR2 SVGAGI (reference sequence). The CDR3 contains 12 residues.

The CDR3 DNA reads TGTGCCAGCAGCCCGATATTAGGGGTTAGCAATCAGCCCCAGCATTTT. This gives the protein CASSPILGVSNQPQHF. The J gene is TRBJ1-5, the V gene TRBV7-8, with D tentatively TRBD1 (5 bases). The germline gives CDR1 SGHVS, CDR2 FQNEAQ. The germline V and J ends were trimmed by 5 bases and 0 bases, with 14 bases remaining between them. The CDR3 length is 16 residues.

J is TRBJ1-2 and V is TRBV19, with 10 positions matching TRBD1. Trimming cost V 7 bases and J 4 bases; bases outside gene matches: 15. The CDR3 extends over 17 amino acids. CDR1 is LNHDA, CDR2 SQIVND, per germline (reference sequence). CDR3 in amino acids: CASTPQLPGQGTYGYTF. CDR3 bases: TGTGCCAGTACCCCCCAGTTACCGGGACAGGGGACCTATGGCTACACCTTC. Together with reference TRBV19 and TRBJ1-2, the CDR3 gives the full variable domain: DGGITQSPKYLFRKEGQNVTLSCEQNLNHDAMYWYRQDPGQGLRLIYYSQIVNDFQKGDIAEGYSVSREKKESFPLTVTSAQKNPTAFYLCASTPQLPGQGTYGYTFGSGTRLTVV.

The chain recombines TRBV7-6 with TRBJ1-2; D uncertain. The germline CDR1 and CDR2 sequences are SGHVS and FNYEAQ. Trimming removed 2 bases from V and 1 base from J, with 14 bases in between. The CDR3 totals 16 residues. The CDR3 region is CASSLSPTAFNYGYTF. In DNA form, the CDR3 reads TGTGCCAGCAGCTTATCCCCTACCGCCTTTAACTATGGCTACACCTTC.

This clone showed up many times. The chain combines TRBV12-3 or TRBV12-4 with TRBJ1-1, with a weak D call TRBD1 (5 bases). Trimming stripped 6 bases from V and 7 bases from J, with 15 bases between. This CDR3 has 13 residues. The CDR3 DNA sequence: TGTGCCAGCAGCGCAGGGTGGTCATTTGAAGCTTTCTTT. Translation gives CASSAGWSFEAFF.

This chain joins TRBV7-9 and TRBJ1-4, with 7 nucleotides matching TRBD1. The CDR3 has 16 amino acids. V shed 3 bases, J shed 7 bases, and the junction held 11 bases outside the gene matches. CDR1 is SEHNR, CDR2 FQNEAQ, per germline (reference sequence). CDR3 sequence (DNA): TGTGCCAGCAGCTTGGTGGGACAGCGTTCTCGTGAAAAACTGTTTTTT. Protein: CASSLVGQRSREKLFF. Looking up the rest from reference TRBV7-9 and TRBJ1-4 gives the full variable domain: DTGVSQNPRHKITKRGQNVTFRCDPISEHNRLYWYRQTLGQGPEFLTYFQNEAQLEKSRLLSDRFSAERPKGSFSTLEIQRTEQGDSAMYLCASSLVGQRSREKLFFGSGTQLSVL.

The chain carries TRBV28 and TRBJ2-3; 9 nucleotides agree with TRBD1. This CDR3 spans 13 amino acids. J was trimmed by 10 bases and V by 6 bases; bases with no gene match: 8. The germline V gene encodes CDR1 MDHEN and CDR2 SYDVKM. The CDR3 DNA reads TGTGCCAGCAGGCCCGACAGGGGGTCTCCGCAGTATTTT. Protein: CASRPDRGSPQYF. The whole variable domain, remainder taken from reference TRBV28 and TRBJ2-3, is DVKVTQSSRYLVKRTGEKVFLECVQDMDHENMFWYRQDPGLGLRLIYFSYDVKMKEKGDIPEGYSVSREKKERFSLILESASTNQTSMYLCASRPDRGSPQYFGPGTRLTVL.

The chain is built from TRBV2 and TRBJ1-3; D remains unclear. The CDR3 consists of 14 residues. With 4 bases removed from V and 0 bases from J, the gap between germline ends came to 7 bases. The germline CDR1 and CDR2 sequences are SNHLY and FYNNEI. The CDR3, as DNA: TGTGCCAGCAGTGGGACTGACTCTGGAAACACCATATATTTT. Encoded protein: CASSGTDSGNTIYF.

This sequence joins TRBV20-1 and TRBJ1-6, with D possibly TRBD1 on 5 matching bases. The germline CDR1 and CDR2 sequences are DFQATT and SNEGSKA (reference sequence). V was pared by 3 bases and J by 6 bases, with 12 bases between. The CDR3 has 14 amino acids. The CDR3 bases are TGCAGTGCTAGTTCGCAGGGCGTTAATTCACCCCTCCACTTT. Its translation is CSASSQGVNSPLHF.

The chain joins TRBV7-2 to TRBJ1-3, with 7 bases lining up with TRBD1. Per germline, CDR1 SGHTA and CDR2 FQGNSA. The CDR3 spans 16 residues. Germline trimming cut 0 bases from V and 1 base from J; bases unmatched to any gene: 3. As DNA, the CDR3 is TGTGCCAGCAGCTTAGCGGGGGGACAGTCTGGAAACACCATATATTTT. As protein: CASSLAGGQSGNTIYF.

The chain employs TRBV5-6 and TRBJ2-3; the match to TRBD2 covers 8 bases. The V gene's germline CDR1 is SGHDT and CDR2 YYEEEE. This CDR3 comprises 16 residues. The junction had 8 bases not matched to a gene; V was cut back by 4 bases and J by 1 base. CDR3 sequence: CASSIVAGMGTDTQYF. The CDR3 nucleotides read TGTGCCAGCAGCATCGTAGCGGGAATGGGCACAGATACGCAGTATTTT.

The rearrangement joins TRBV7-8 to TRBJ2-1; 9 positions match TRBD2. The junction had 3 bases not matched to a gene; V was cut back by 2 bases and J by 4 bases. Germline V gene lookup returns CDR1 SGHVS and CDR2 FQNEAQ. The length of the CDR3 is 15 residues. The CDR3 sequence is CASSLRRGGYNEQFF. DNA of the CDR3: TGTGCCAGCAGCTTAAGGCGGGGGGGATACAATGAGCAGTTCTTC.

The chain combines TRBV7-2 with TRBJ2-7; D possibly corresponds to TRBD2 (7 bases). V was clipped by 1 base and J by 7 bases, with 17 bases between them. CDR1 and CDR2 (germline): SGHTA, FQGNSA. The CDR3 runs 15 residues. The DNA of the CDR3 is TGTGCCAGCAGCTTAGTAGGGGGGGAGGTTGTTGAGCAGTACTTC. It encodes CASSLVGGEVVEQYF. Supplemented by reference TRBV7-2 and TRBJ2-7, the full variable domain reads GAGVSQSPSNKVTEKGKDVELRCDPISGHTALYWYRQSLGQGLEFLIYFQGNSAPDKSGLPSDRFSAERTGGSVSTLTIQRTQQEDSAVYLCASSLVGGEVVEQYFGPGTRLTVT.

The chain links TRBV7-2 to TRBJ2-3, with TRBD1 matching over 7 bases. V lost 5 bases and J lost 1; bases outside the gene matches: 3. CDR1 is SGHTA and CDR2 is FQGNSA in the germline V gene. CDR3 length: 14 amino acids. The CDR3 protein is CASSRDRGTDTQYF. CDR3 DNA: TGTGCCAGCAGCCGTGACAGGGGCACAGATACGCAGTATTTT.

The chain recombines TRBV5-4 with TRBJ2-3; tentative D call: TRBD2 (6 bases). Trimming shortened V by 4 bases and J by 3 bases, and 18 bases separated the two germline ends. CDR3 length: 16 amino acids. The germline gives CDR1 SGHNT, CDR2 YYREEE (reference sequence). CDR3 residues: CASSEGLQRWTDTQYF. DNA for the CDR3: TGTGCCAGCAGCGAGGGACTTCAAAGGTGGACAGATACGCAGTATTTT.

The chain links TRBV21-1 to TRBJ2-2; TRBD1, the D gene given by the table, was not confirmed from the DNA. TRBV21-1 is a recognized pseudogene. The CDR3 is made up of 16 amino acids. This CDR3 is CASTNQVHRSVGELFF. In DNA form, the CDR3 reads TGTGCCAGCACTAACCAGGTCCATCGCTCCGTCGGGGAGCTGTTTTTT.